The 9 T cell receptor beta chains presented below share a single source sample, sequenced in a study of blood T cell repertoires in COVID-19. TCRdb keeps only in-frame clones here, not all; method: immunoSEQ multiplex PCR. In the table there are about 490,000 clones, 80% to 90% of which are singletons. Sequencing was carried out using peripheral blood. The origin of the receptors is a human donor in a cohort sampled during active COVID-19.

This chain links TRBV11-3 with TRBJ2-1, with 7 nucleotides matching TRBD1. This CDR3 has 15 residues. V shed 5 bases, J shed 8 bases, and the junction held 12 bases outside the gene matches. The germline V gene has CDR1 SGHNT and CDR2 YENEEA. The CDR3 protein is CASSPKGASSHEQFF. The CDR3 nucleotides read TGTGCCAGCAGCCCTAAGGGGGCGAGCAGCCATGAGCAGTTCTTC.

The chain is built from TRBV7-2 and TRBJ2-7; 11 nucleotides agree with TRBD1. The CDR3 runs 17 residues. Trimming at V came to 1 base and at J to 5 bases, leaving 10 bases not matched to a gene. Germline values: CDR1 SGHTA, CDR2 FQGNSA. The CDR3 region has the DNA TGTGCCAGCAGCTTAGTTAGTGTCCGGACAGGGGGCCACGAGCAGTACTTC. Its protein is CASSLVSVRTGGHEQYF.

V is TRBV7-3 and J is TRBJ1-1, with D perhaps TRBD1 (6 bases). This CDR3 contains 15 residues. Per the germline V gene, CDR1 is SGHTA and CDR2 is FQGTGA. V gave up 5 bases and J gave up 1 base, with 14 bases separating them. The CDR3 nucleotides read TGTGCCAGCAGCCCAACCGGGACACCGAACACTGAAGCTTTCTTT. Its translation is CASSPTGTPNTEAFF.

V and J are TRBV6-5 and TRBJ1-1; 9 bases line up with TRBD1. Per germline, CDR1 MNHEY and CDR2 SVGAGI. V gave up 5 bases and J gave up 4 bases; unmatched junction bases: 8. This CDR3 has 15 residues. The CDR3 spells CASSPFGQGFTEAFF. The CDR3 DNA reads TGTGCCAGCAGTCCTTTTGGACAGGGGTTCACTGAAGCTTTCTTT.

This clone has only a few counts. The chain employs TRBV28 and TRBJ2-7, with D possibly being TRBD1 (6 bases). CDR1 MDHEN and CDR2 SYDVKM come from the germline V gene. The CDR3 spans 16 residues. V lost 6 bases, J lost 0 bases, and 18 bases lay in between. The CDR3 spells CASSPAGAGGSYEQYF. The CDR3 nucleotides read TGTGCCAGCAGCCCCGCAGGGGCGGGTGGCTCCTACGAGCAGTACTTC.

The CDR3 spells CASSLAWTGIYEQYF. CDR3 nucleotides: TGTGCCAGCAGCTTAGCCTGGACAGGGATCTACGAGCAGTACTTC. J is TRBJ2-7 and V is TRBV7-2; TRBD1 agrees at 8 bases. The germline V gene has CDR1 SGHTA and CDR2 FQGNSA. J was trimmed by 3 bases and V by 0 bases; bases with no gene match: 4. The CDR3 extends over 15 amino acids.

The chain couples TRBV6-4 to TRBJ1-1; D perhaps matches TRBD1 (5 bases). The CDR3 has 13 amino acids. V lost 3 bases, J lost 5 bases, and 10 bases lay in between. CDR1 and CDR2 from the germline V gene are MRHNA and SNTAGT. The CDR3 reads CASSEQAFTEAFF. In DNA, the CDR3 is TGTGCCAGCAGTGAACAGGCGTTTACTGAAGCTTTCTTT.

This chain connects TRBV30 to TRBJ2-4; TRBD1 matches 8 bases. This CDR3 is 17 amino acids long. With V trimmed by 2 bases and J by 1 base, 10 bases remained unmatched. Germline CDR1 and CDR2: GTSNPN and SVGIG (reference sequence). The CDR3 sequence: CAWSKPRQGNAKNIQYF. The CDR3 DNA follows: TGTGCCTGGAGTAAACCAAGACAGGGGAACGCCAAAAACATTCAGTACTTC.

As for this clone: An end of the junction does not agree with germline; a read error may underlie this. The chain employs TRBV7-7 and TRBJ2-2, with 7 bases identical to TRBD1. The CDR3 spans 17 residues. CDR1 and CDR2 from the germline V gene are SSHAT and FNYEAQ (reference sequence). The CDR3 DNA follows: TGTGCTAGCAGCTTAGGAGGACAGGTTTTGGACACCGGGGAGCTGTTTTTT. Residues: CASSLGGQVLDTGELFF.